This T cell receptor (beta chain) was captured by sequencing in a study of T cell repertoires in cytomegalovirus infection. On the study more broadly: Indicated by public TCR beta signatures were CMV infection and matching HLA type.

This clonotype occurred a few times. The antigen remains undetermined. TCRdb itself ran the reads through MiXCR, one entry per CDR3 protein. This table has about 47,000 distinct CDR3 sequences, around 19% appearing once. General observations from the study: HLA-C-restricted CMV-specific TCR beta clonotypes prevailed in the ex vivo response.

The CDR3 is 16 amino acids. The V and J ends lost 5 bases and 0 bases respectively, with 14 bases between them. The source is a human donor in good health (CMV status not recorded). Some clones in this sample may be carry-over from other donors' samples. The sample consisted of CD8+ T cells from cultured PBMCs, taken from culture after CMV antigen stimulation. The genes are TRBV12-3 or TRBV12-4 and TRBJ1-3; D might be TRBD1 (5 bases). The CDR3 is CASSPGGGGSGNTIYF. CDR3 nucleotide sequence: TGTGCCAGCAGTCCCGGGGGGGGAGGCTCTGGAAACACCATATATTTT.